The clone carrying this T cell receptor (beta chain) was counted ten times or more. Its target is unknown. TCRbeta libraries were built with three rounds of nested PCR, modified from ARM-PCR. TCRdb called the multiplex PCR reads again in MiXCR, with one record for every CDR3 protein. The top ten clones hold less than 35% of a sample with 60,000 or so distinct CDR3 sequences, 61% of them seen once. V dropped 5 bases and J dropped 10; count of bases not matched to a gene: 12. The germline gives CDR1 SGHDT, CDR2 YYEEEE. The CDR3 totals 15 residues. The sample is drawn from a study of tumor and adjacent non-tumor tissue in lung cancer. On the study more broadly: Each sample yielded approximately 4.2 million productive TCRbeta reads on average.

The template was RNA from unsorted bulk tissue. Distant lung tissue was collected more than 3 cm away from the tumor edge. Study conclusions and caveats: Tumor repertoires had a smaller top 100 clone share than normal lung.

The clonotype comes from a man between 65 and 79 years old with non-small cell lung cancer. The sequenced material came from distant non-tumor lung tissue. V usage is TRBV5-6 and J usage is TRBJ1-6; 7 nucleotides agree with TRBD1. The CDR3 DNA is TGTGCCAGCAGTCTCGGGACAGCCCGGCGGTCACCCCTCCACTTT. This translates into CASSLGTARRSPLHF.